Each of the 18 T cell receptor beta chains below was sequenced from the same sample in a study of blood T cells in healthy people across ages (dated by TCRdb to 2013 to 2016). Library preparation was by 5' RACE. The run used an Illumina HiSeq 2500. The second PCR ran for about 7 to 11 cycles and used a J-beta primer mix along with a sample-barcoded 5' primer. TCRdb's own reprocessing of the public reads used fastp at Q25 and MiXCR and kept productive beta chains. One record per CDR3 amino acid sequence lists the most common genes and DNA. In this sample the table shows over 1.5 million distinct CDR3 sequences, about 50% of which occur a single time. Less than 2.5% of the sample comes from the top ten. The sequencing input was blood. These receptor sequences come from a woman between 40 and 55 years old in good health.

The chain carries TRBV6-6 and TRBJ2-7, with D possibly matching TRBD2 (6 bases). Trimming removed 6 bases at V and 0 bases at J, with 15 bases between. Per germline, CDR1 MNHNY and CDR2 SVGAGI (reference sequence). The CDR3 is made up of 15 amino acids. The CDR3 here is CASSGAQGLSYEQYF. In DNA, the CDR3 is TGTGCCAGCAGCGGGGCCCAGGGACTCTCCTACGAGCAGTACTTC.

The J gene is TRBJ2-5, the V gene TRBV6-6; 7 bases are shared with TRBD1. V lost 5 bases to trimming and J lost 5 bases; unmatched junction nucleotides: 8. From germline, CDR1 is MNHNY and CDR2 SVGAGI (reference sequence). This CDR3 contains 14 residues. CDR3 sequence reads: CASSDSRGIETQYF. DNA of the CDR3: TGTGCCAGCAGTGACAGCAGGGGGATTGAGACCCAGTACTTC.

A word on this clonotype: Germline and junction disagree at one end, which may indicate a read error. This chain links TRBV6-1 with TRBJ2-5, with a weak D call TRBD1 (5 bases). This CDR3 region has 15 residues. Germline V lookup: CDR1 MNHNS, CDR2 SASEGT. CDR3 residues: CAGSEFGASQETQYF. The DNA of the CDR3 is TGTGCCGGCAGTGAATTTGGGGCCAGCCAAGAGACCCAGTACTTC.

The chain couples TRBV20-1 to TRBJ2-1, with 11 positions matching TRBD2. This CDR3 is built from 14 residues. The junction had 8 bases not matched to a gene; V was cut back by 6 bases and J by 7 bases. Germline CDR1 and CDR2: DFQATT and SNEGSKA (reference sequence). The CDR3 sequence is CSASTSGVPNEQFF. As DNA, the CDR3 is TGCAGTGCCTCGACTAGCGGGGTTCCAAATGAGCAGTTCTTC.

V usage is TRBV29-1 and J usage is TRBJ2-3, with TRBD1 matching over 8 bases. The CDR3 contains 14 residues. V was clipped by 5 bases and J by 5 bases; unmatched bases: 9. The V gene's germline CDR1 is SQVTM and CDR2 ANQGSEA. The CDR3: CSVRLDRVQDTQYF. The CDR3, as DNA: TGCAGCGTTCGGTTGGACAGGGTCCAAGATACGCAGTATTTT.

Regarding this clonotype: An end of the junction does not agree with germline; a read error may underlie this. The chain has TRBV7-2 and TRBJ2-1; unclear D gene. The CDR3 runs to 13 residues. The germline CDR1 and CDR2 sequences are SGHTA and FQGNSA. The CDR3 region is CAISLHLYNEQFF. The DNA for the CDR3 is TGTGCCATCAGCTTACATCTCTACAATGAGCAGTTCTTC.

V and J are TRBV7-9 and TRBJ2-7, with D unresolved. This CDR3 is 14 amino acids long. Germline CDR1 is SEHNR and CDR2 is FQNEAQ (reference sequence). Trimming left V 5 bases short and J 6 bases short, with 17 bases between. This CDR3 is CASSPLTHQREQYF. CDR3 DNA sequence: TGTGCCAGCAGCCCACTGACTCACCAGCGCGAGCAGTACTTC.

In this sample, this clonotype turned up a few times. CDR3 in DNA: TGTGCCAGCAGTGGCCCGGGGGGCCCTGAGCAGTTCTTC. It codes for CASSGPGGPEQFF. The chain is built from TRBV25-1 and TRBJ2-1; D is perhaps TRBD2 (7 bases). CDR1 is MGHDK and CDR2 is SYGVNS in the germline V gene. The CDR3 totals 13 residues. The V gene lost 4 bases and the J gene lost 9 bases, with 13 bases spanning the gap.

The chain employs TRBV28 and TRBJ2-7; either TRBD1 or TRBD2 may fit D (5 bases each). The CDR3 loop spans 16 amino acids. Looked up from germline, CDR1 is MDHEN and CDR2 is SYDVKM. Trimming pared 6 bases from V and 1 base from J, leaving 19 bases between. In nucleotides, the CDR3 is TGTGCCAGCAGCTCCTCCCGGGACCCTCTTTCCTACGAGCAGTACTTC. It yields the protein CASSSSRDPLSYEQYF.

The rearrangement joins TRBV10-1 to TRBJ2-4, with D unresolved. The CDR3 is made up of 14 amino acids. Germline-derived CDR1 and CDR2 are WNHNN and SYGVQD (reference sequence). V was trimmed by 2 bases and J by 11 bases, leaving 16 bases between them. CDR3 region: CASSERKGAFVQYF. CDR3 in DNA: TGCGCCAGCAGTGAGAGAAAGGGCGCGTTTGTTCAGTACTTC.

This clonotype was found a few times. The J gene is TRBJ2-1, the V gene TRBV20-1, with D maybe TRBD2 (5 bases). The CDR3 runs 14 residues. The V gene's germline CDR1 is DFQATT and CDR2 SNEGSKA (reference sequence). V was clipped by 6 bases and J by 4 bases, with 16 bases between them. The CDR3 DNA reads as TGCAGTGCCCTGATGCAGCGGAGTTACAATGAGCAGTTCTTC. It is translated as CSALMQRSYNEQFF.

This chain links TRBV10-3 with TRBJ1-5, with D maybe TRBD1 (6 bases). The V gene lost 10 bases and the J gene lost 7 bases, with 14 bases spanning the gap. The germline gives CDR1 ENHRY, CDR2 SYGVKD. This CDR3 has 12 amino acids. This chain's CDR3 is CAKTGLRQPQHF. The CDR3 DNA is TGTGCCAAAACAGGGTTAAGGCAGCCCCAGCATTTT.

The chain has TRBV9 and TRBJ2-1, with TRBD1 matching 7 bases. Germline CDR1 and CDR2: SGDLS and YYNGEE. This CDR3 contains 15 residues. V gave up 3 bases and J gave up 5 bases; unmatched junction bases: 8. The CDR3 nucleotides read TGTGCCAGCAGCGCTCGACAGGGTGGGGACAATGAGCAGTTCTTC. It specifies CASSARQGGDNEQFF. The complete variable domain, with remaining parts taken from reference TRBV9 and TRBJ2-1, reads DSGVTQTPKHLITATGQRVTLRCSPRSGDLSVYWYQQSLDQGLQFLIQYYNGEERAKGNILERFSAQQFPDLHSELNLSSLELGDSALYFCASSARQGGDNEQFFGPGTRLTVL.

The gene calls are TRBV9 and TRBJ1-3; perhaps TRBD1 as D (5 bases). V was trimmed by 3 bases and J by 1 base, leaving 11 bases between them. Germline values: CDR1 SGDLS, CDR2 YYNGEE. The CDR3 loop spans 15 amino acids. CDR3 nucleotides: TGTGCCAGCAGCGCAACAGGTCGATCTGGAAACACCATATATTTT. Residues: CASSATGRSGNTIYF.

This sequence joins TRBV5-1 and TRBJ1-4, with D tentatively TRBD1 (6 bases). This CDR3 contains 16 residues. The germline V gene has CDR1 SGHRS and CDR2 YFSETQ. Trimming left V 4 bases short and J 5 bases short, with 18 bases between. In nucleotides, the CDR3 is TGCGCCAGCAGCCCGGGGGCCAAGGTCCTAAATGAAAAACTGTTTTTT. Its translation is CASSPGAKVLNEKLFF.

This sequence joins TRBV28 and TRBJ2-1; weak D call: TRBD1 (5 bases). Per germline, CDR1 MDHEN and CDR2 SYDVKM. The CDR3 is 14 residues long. The V end lost 5 bases, the J end lost 7 bases, and 15 bases lay between the germline ends. CDR3: CASSPIQGRNEQFF. The DNA of the CDR3 is TGTGCCAGCAGTCCTATTCAGGGTCGAAATGAGCAGTTCTTC.

This chain connects TRBV5-1 to TRBJ2-3, with no clear D. This CDR3 is 15 amino acids long. The V gene lost 7 bases and the J gene lost 8 bases, with 23 bases spanning the gap. From germline, CDR1 is SGHRS and CDR2 YFSETQ. The CDR3 loop is CASCLAVTGLSTQYF. The CDR3 DNA follows: TGCGCCAGCTGCCTGGCGGTTACCGGGCTAAGTACGCAGTATTTT.

This chain links TRBV20-1 with TRBJ2-7, with 7 bases matching TRBD1. CDR1 and CDR2 from the germline V gene are DFQATT and SNEGSKA (reference sequence). CDR3 length: 17 amino acids. The trim removed 6 bases at V and 2 bases at J, leaving 19 bases unmatched. The CDR3 spells CSARTPTGTNLPYEQYF. The DNA of the CDR3 is TGCAGTGCCCGAACCCCGACAGGGACCAATCTTCCCTACGAGCAGTACTTC.